This TCR beta chain was recovered during a study of blood T cell repertoires in COVID-19. Study details: Samples of COVID-19 (acute and convalescent) were obtained from the United States, Italy and Spain. Sample material is recorded as cDNA or gDNA derived from T cells, B-cell-depleted T cells, or PBMCs.

V shed 3 bases and J 4 bases; nucleotides not matched to a gene: 11. This CDR3 is 17 amino acids long. Per the germline V gene, CDR1 is KGHSH and CDR2 is LQKENI. How the authors handled the data: The assay estimated nucleated cells by amplifying reference gene primers. Data came from immunoSEQ multiplex PCR; TCRdb stores just in-frame clones and leaves some out. V and J calls and clone size come straight from that table; D and trimming were deduced from the DNA. The sample contains 95,000 to 150,000 clones, 65% to 90% of which appear only once. This sequence was found in a man at least 80 years old with acute or convalescent COVID-19. The sequenced sample consisted of peripheral blood. This sequence joins TRBV18 and TRBJ2-1, with 8 bases lining up with TRBD2. The CDR3 is CASSPLDSGIFYNEQFF. CDR3 DNA sequence: TGTGCCAGCTCACCCCTTGATAGCGGGATATTTTACAATGAGCAGTTCTTC.